The T cell receptor (beta chain) described here comes from a study of T-cell memory formation after mild COVID-19. Study as a whole: TCR clusters largely stayed donor specific.

TCRdb recomputed calls from the 5' RACE reads with MiXCR, one row per CDR3 protein. The profile shows 200,000 or so distinct CDR3 sequences, 15% to 20% of them singletons. This clonotype occurred a few times. Its antigen is as yet unknown. Study outcomes and limitations: CD4+ contracting clones were mainly CM and EM; CD8+ ones, EMRA. The SARS-CoV-2 specificity of second-wave clones reaching peak at day 37 remained unverified. CD4/CD8 balance held among clones contracting day 15 to 85, and later expanders leaned CD4+.

Germline CDR1 reads KGHSH; CDR2 reads LQKENI. The CDR3 is 14 amino acids. The germline V and J ends were trimmed by 2 bases and 8 bases, with 15 bases remaining between them. The chain combines TRBV18 with TRBJ1-1; tentative D call: TRBD1 (6 bases). Input material: PBMCs or a T cell subset sorted from them (not recorded which). The receptor's source is an adult woman who had mild COVID-19 (a few samples of this study predate the infection). Cell type and time point are not known. CDR3 sequence (DNA): TGTGCCAGCTCACCAACCGGACAGATGAACGAAGCTTTCTTT. Residues: CASSPTGQMNEAFF.